This T cell receptor beta chain was sequenced during a study of control samples from healthy donors and cancer patients. TCRdb keeps only in-frame clones here, not all; method: immunoSEQ multiplex PCR. The sample shows 150,000 to 200,000 clones, 90% to 95% of them seen only once. Germline assignment: CDR1 SQVTM and CDR2 ANQGSEA. The CDR3 sequence is 13 residues long. Between the trimmed V and J ends, which lost 6 bases and 3 bases, there was a span of 14 bases. This clonotype was sampled from a man younger than 30 in good health. V is TRBV29-1 and J is TRBJ1-1; weak D call: TRBD1 (5 bases). Material for sequencing was blood. CDR3 in amino acids: CSVLTDIYTEAFF. The CDR3 coding sequence is TGCAGCGTCTTGACAGACATTTACACTGAAGCTTTCTTT.